This T cell receptor beta chain was captured in a study of T-cell memory formation after mild COVID-19. Germline loops: CDR1 MDHEN, CDR2 SYDVKM. The CDR3 sequence is 15 residues long. Trimming cost V 3 bases and J 3 bases; bases outside gene matches: 8. This clonotype was counted a few times. Antigen: not known. Findings and caveats of the study: Pre-infection memory already had some responding clones, implying cross-reactive memory joined.

TCRdb used MiXCR to reprocess the 5' RACE reads, holding one entry per CDR3 protein. The sample has roughly 50,000 distinct CDR3 sequences; 12% are singletons. This clonotype was obtained from a man between 18 and 35 years old who had mild COVID-19 (a few samples of this study predate the infection). Cell type and time point are not known. The chain couples TRBV28 to TRBJ2-7; 7 bases are a match to TRBD1. Material for sequencing was PBMCs or a T cell subset sorted from them (not recorded which). The CDR3 loop reads CASSFPGGFHYEQYF. The CDR3 nucleotides read TGTGCCAGCAGTTTCCCAGGGGGTTTCCACTACGAGCAGTACTTC.